A selection of T cell receptor beta chains follows, all from one sample in a study of blood T cell repertoires in COVID-19. The method was immunoSEQ multiplex PCR; TCRdb's version includes in-frame clones alone and lacks a portion of them. The data contain about 150,000 clones, about three quarters of them singletons. The sequenced material came from peripheral blood. These receptors all stem from a man at least 80 years old with acute or convalescent COVID-19. CDR3s include the opening cysteine and the closing phenylalanine or tryptophan. Each record gives: V gene, clone size, J gene, CDR3 length, D gene, CDR3 protein, CDR3 DNA. The D gene is left open where the match is weak. Some rows mark clone size as missing; the rest say once, few, many or name a class of expanded clone.

TRBV6-1	.	TRBJ1-2	15	TRBD1	CASSEWTGGANGYTF	TGTGCCAGCAGTGAATGGACAGGGGGCGCGAATGGCTACACCTTC
TRBV29-1	.	TRBJ1-5	15	TRBD1	CSVDQGARPNQPQHF	TGCAGCGTTGACCAGGGGGCGAGACCCAATCAGCCCCAGCATTTT
TRBV10-1	once	TRBJ2-5	13	TRBD1	CASSRDRQETQYF	TGCGCCAGCAGCCGGGACAGGCAAGAGACCCAGTACTTC
TRBV2	.	TRBJ2-5	13	TRBD1	CASSGQGRETQYF	TGTGCCAGCAGTGGACAGGGGAGAGAGACCCAGTACTTC
TRBV27	.	TRBJ1-5	15	TRBD1	CAVGEGARVNQPQHF	TGTGCCGTGGGAGAGGGGGCGCGGGTTAACCAGCCCCAGCATTTT
TRBV7-2	.	TRBJ2-7	15	TRBD1	CASSQGQGIYYEQYF	TGTGCCAGCAGCCAAGGACAGGGGATATACTACGAGCAGTACTTC
TRBV5-1	.	TRBJ1-2	15	.	CASSLGDTTNYGYTF	TGCGCCAGCAGCTTGGGTGACACGACTAACTATGGCTACACCTTC
TRBV3-1/TRBV3-2	.	TRBJ2-1	16	.	CASSQGPGGPRNEQFF	TGTGCCAGCAGCCAAGGGCCAGGGGGGCCACGGAATGAGCAGTTCTTC
TRBV5-1	.	TRBJ1-4	14	.	CASNLNTGTEKLFF	TGCGCCAGCAACCTGAACACAGGGACTGAAAAACTGTTTTTT
TRBV2	.	TRBJ2-2	14	.	CASRVGENTGELFF	TGTGCCAGCAGAGTAGGGGAAAACACCGGGGAGCTGTTTTTT
TRBV12-3/TRBV12-4	once	TRBJ1-5	13	.	CASSSYEGQPQHF	TGTGCCAGCAGTTCATATGAGGGCCAGCCCCAGCATTTT
TRBV13	.	TRBJ2-3	16	TRBD2	CASSIGTSGGPDTQYF	TGTGCCAGCAGCATCGGGACTAGCGGGGGCCCAGATACGCAGTATTTT
TRBV5-1	.	TRBJ2-1	14	TRBD1	CASSWTGANNEQFF	TGCGCCAGCAGCTGGACAGGGGCGAACAATGAGCAGTTCTTC
TRBV2	.	TRBJ2-3	13	.	CASRPVVTDTQYF	TGTGCCAGCAGGCCGGTCGTGACAGATACGCAGTATTTT
TRBV5-5	.	TRBJ2-5	14	.	CASSFGSDQETQYF	TGTGCCAGCAGCTTCGGGTCCGATCAAGAGACCCAGTACTTC
TRBV18	few	TRBJ1-3	15	.	CASSPNSLSGNTIYF	TGTGCCAGCTCACCAAACAGCCTCTCTGGAAACACCATATATTTT
TRBV11-2	.	TRBJ2-5	14	.	CASSLGPSQETQYF	TGTGCCAGCAGCTTAGGGCCTAGCCAAGAGACCCAGTACTTC
TRBV7-8	.	TRBJ2-5	13	TRBD1	CASSRDREETQYF	TGTGCCAGCAGCCGCGACAGGGAAGAGACCCAGTACTTC
TRBV2	.	TRBJ2-2	14	TRBD2	CAGTGRVNTGELFF	TGTGCCGGGACCGGGAGGGTTAACACCGGGGAGCTGTTTTTT
TRBV25-1	.	TRBJ1-1	14	TRBD1	CASSRDRVGTEAFF	TGTGCCAGCAGCCGGGACAGGGTCGGAACTGAAGCTTTCTTT
TRBV5-4	.	TRBJ2-5	18	TRBD2	CASNPRTSGGPGGSTQYF	TGTGCCAGCAACCCCCGGACTAGCGGGGGGCCTGGGGGATCGACCCAGTACTTC
TRBV9	.	TRBJ2-2	15	.	CASSVRQADTGELFF	TGTGCCAGCAGCGTTCGACAGGCTGACACCGGGGAGCTGTTTTTT
TRBV7-8	.	TRBJ2-3	13	TRBD1	CASSLAGTGTQYF	TGTGCCAGCAGCTTAGCGGGGACAGGGACGCAGTATTTT
TRBV4-2	.	TRBJ2-7	14	TRBD2	CASKQAGGSYEQYF	TGTGCCAGCAAACAGGCGGGGGGCTCCTACGAGCAGTACTTC
TRBV3-1/TRBV3-2	.	TRBJ2-3	14	TRBD2	CASSHRGGTDTQYF	TGTGCCAGCAGCCACCGGGGGGGGACAGATACGCAGTATTTT
TRBV7-9	.	TRBJ2-3	14	.	CASSLGQLTDTQYF	TGTGCCAGCAGCTTAGGACAGCTCACAGATACGCAGTATTTT
TRBV4-1	many	TRBJ2-6	16	.	CASSLSPSSGANVLTF	TGCGCCAGCAGCCTTAGCCCCAGCTCTGGGGCCAACGTCCTGACTTTC
TRBV19	.	TRBJ1-2	14	.	CATGRTASNYGYTF	TGTGCCACCGGGCGGACAGCCTCTAACTATGGCTACACCTTC
TRBV20-1	.	TRBJ2-1	11	TRBD1	CSASQGDEQFF	TGCAGTGCTAGCCAGGGGGATGAGCAGTTCTTC
TRBV11-2	.	TRBJ2-5	17	TRBD2	CASSTGVAGAIQETQYF	TGTGCCAGCAGCACCGGGGTAGCGGGGGCAATACAAGAGACCCAGTACTTC
TRBV18	.	TRBJ1-2	15	.	CASSPGESSNYGYTF	TGTGCCAGCTCACCAGGGGAGAGCTCTAACTATGGCTACACCTTC
TRBV5-1	.	TRBJ1-1	12	.	CASSLELGGAFF	TGCGCCAGCAGCTTGGAGTTAGGAGGGGCTTTCTTT
TRBV5-6	.	TRBJ2-5	17	TRBD2	CASDANLGGARGETQYF	TGTGCCAGCGACGCAAATCTCGGGGGGGCTCGCGGTGAGACCCAGTACTTC
TRBV7-2	.	TRBJ2-1	16	TRBD1	CASSVKQGAFGGEQFF	TGTGCCAGCAGCGTTAAACAGGGGGCCTTTGGGGGTGAGCAGTTCTTC
TRBV4-2	.	TRBJ2-5	15	TRBD2	CASSQDLSGGRPQYF	TGTGCCAGCAGCCAAGATTTAAGCGGGGGCCGCCCCCAGTACTTC
TRBV10-2	.	TRBJ2-1	16	TRBD2	CATHRASGGAINEQFF	TGCGCCACTCACCGGGCTAGCGGGGGGGCCATTAATGAGCAGTTCTTC
TRBV27	.	TRBJ1-4	16	TRBD1	CASSPRWDRGREKLFF	TGTGCCAGCAGTCCGCGTTGGGACAGGGGCCGCGAAAAACTGTTTTTT
TRBV19	few	TRBJ1-6	13	.	CASSVDLDSPLHF	TGTGCCAGTAGTGTGGATCTAGATTCACCCCTCCACTTT
TRBV5-6	.	TRBJ2-7	17	TRBD2	CASSWTSGGPTSYEQYF	TGTGCCAGCAGCTGGACTAGCGGGGGGCCGACCTCCTACGAGCAGTACTTC
TRBV15	.	TRBJ2-3	14	TRBD2	CATSVAGVTDTQYF	TGTGCCACCAGCGTAGCGGGGGTCACAGATACGCAGTATTTT
TRBV29-1	.	TRBJ2-1	12	TRBD2	CSVGRGVNEQFF	TGCAGCGTTGGCCGGGGGGTAAATGAGCAGTTCTTC
TRBV12-3/TRBV12-4	.	TRBJ1-2	13	.	CASRSTGFNGYTF	TGTGCCAGCAGGTCCACAGGGTTTAACGGCTACACCTTC
TRBV6-5	.	TRBJ1-1	15	TRBD1	CASSTVGTGLSGAFF	TGTGCCAGCAGTACCGTAGGGACAGGGCTATCAGGAGCTTTCTTT
TRBV4-2	.	TRBJ2-1	16	TRBD2	CASSQDVAGGRNEQFF	TGTGCCAGCAGCCAAGATGTTGCGGGGGGGCGAAATGAGCAGTTCTTC
TRBV6-5	.	TRBJ2-1	11	TRBD1	CASSRDRVQFF	TGTGCCAGCAGTCGGGACAGGGTACAGTTCTTC
TRBV19	.	TRBJ1-5	17	.	CASSIVRTALSNQPQHF	TGTGCCAGTAGTATAGTTAGGACAGCCCTTAGCAATCAGCCCCAGCATTTT
TRBV30	.	TRBJ1-3	16	.	CAWRWQGVFSGNTIYF	TGTGCCTGGAGATGGCAGGGCGTTTTCTCTGGAAACACCATATATTTT
TRBV5-6	.	TRBJ2-1	16	TRBD1	CASSQPDRGIYNEQFF	TGTGCCAGCAGCCAACCCGACAGGGGAATCTACAATGAGCAGTTCTTC
TRBV6-5	.	TRBJ2-7	14	.	CASRTDSYSYEQYF	TGTGCCAGCAGGACCGACTCGTACTCCTACGAGCAGTACTTC
TRBV5-1	.	TRBJ1-6	16	TRBD1	CASSATGVGYNSPLHF	TGCGCCAGCAGCGCGACAGGGGTGGGGTATAATTCACCCCTCCACTTT
TRBV7-9	.	TRBJ1-1	12	.	CASSLAQVVAFF	TGTGCCAGCAGCTTAGCGCAGGTTGTAGCTTTCTTT
TRBV5-1	.	TRBJ2-5	17	TRBD2	CASSLPKLAGARETQYF	TGCGCCAGCAGCTTGCCCAAACTAGCGGGGGCGAGGGAGACCCAGTACTTC
TRBV5-4	once	TRBJ1-1	13	.	CASSSQGGTEAFF	TGTGCCAGCAGCTCACAGGGCGGCACTGAAGCTTTCTTT